This T cell receptor (beta chain) was recovered during a study of cytomegalovirus exposure and HLA in healthy donors. Per germline, CDR1 GTSNPN and CDR2 SVGIG (reference sequence). V lost 8 bases and J lost 8, with 12 bases in between. The CDR3 is 10 amino acids. Assay: immunoSEQ multiplex PCR; the TCRdb copy retains only in-frame clones and omits some. The profile shows some 150,000 clones, around 88% of them singletons. The sample taken for sequencing was PBMCs. The chain carries TRBV30 and TRBJ1-2; a possible D gene is TRBD1 (5 bases). The clonotype originates from a man between 18 and 29 years old in good health and CMV-seropositive. The CDR3 spells CARGTVGYTF. The CDR3 nucleotides are TGTGCCAGGGGCACCGTAGGCTACACCTTC.